The clone carrying this T cell receptor (beta chain) showed up just a few times. Its antigen remains unidentified. This sample stems from a study of T-cell reconstitution after alpha-beta-depleted transplantation in children. Findings and limits, study-wide: Reportedly, alpha-beta T cells present about two months post-transplant originated from several hundred expanded clones of graft origin.

TCRbeta library preparation incorporated unique molecular identifiers. Using its own MiXCR run on the PCR reads, TCRdb lists one record per CDR3 protein. The sample yields about 980,000 distinct CDR3 sequences, roughly 29% seen once. The material sequenced was PBMCs, mostly from graft donor cells, taken 360 days after TCRalphabeta/CD19-depleted stem cell transplant. The source is a boy under three years old who had a stem cell transplant for SCID, so the T cells may come from the graft donor.

CDR3 in DNA: TGTGCCAGCAGGCCTAGCGGGGGGGCCGGCGACAATGAGCAGTTCTTC. Translated, it gives CASRPSGGAGDNEQFF. V usage is TRBV12-3 or TRBV12-4 and J usage is TRBJ2-1, with TRBD2 matching over 12 bases. The V segment lost 6 bases and the J segment 5 bases; nucleotides outside the gene matches: 8. The CDR3 extends over 16 amino acids.